This entry concerns a single T cell receptor (beta chain). It lacks a known antigen. No quality values exist for individual bases; no much larger clone is one base distant. The data originate from a study of blood T cell repertoires in COVID-19 (dated by TCRdb to about 2020). Turning to the overall study: The collaborator samples originated in the United States, Italy and Spain and spanned the acute and convalescent phases of COVID-19. The material from the prospective study consisted of cDNA or gDNA derived from T cells, B-cell-depleted T cells, or PBMCs. Subjects who had been exposed to COVID-19, were actively infected with it, or had recovered from it provided the deeply sampled blood TCRbeta repertoires that made up the dataset. The repertoires were released in a freely available public database intended as a resource for research on the immune response to SARS-CoV-2. Samples were obtained from the ongoing ImmuneRACE study (first 160 participants) and from 1,000 to 1,500 subjects provided by 6 global collaborators. Nearly every sample came with metadata listing a de-identified subject ID, COVID-19 status, age in years and sex. HLA class I and class II types, where available, came from metadata supplied by the sample provider rather than from assay-based typing. Points the paper makes about the study in general: How much clinical and demographic metadata was included differed by source and by participant, and the metadata was provided uncurated.

CDR1 and CDR2 (SGHRS, YFSETQ) derive from the germline V gene. Between the V and J ends, shortened by 0 bases and 1 base respectively, the junction contains 4 bases. The CDR3 covers 13 residues, taking in both the cysteine and the phenylalanine. Only CDR3 DNA is held: 39 bases, read in frame from base 1. Participants in the prospective study were aged about 18 to 95 years, lived in under 30 United States geographic areas, and enrolled through a virtual design. In the prospective study, cohorts were assigned on the basis of participant-reported clinical history obtained from a screening survey and a study questionnaire. Exposed participants were defined as having been in contact with someone with a PCR-confirmed or clinician-diagnosed COVID-19 case within 2 weeks of study entry. Each participant in the prospective study had whole blood, serum and a nasopharyngeal or oropharyngeal swab collected by mobile phlebotomists. Additional blood draws and questionnaires over an approximately two-month period could optionally be provided by prospective study participants. Blood samples from the prospective study were shipped frozen or at room temperature prior to DNA extraction.

TCRbeta CDR3 regions were amplified from genomic DNA by means of the immunoSEQ Assay, a bias-controlled multiplex PCR. As for the authors' bioinformatics: The number of nucleated cells in each sample was estimated from the amplification of reference gene primers within the assay. To quantify the absolute abundance of each unique TCRbeta CDR3 rearrangement, sequence reads were collapsed and filtered. For each sample, productive Simpson clonality was calculated by taking the square root of Simpson's diversity index across productive rearrangements. In TCRdb, the immuneACCESS table is reduced to in-frame sequences with V and J assigned. These tables do not hold every clone; where another copy was compared, an unresolved V gene accounts for under half, and the others remain unexplained. For V, J and clone size, that table is used; D and trimming come from the DNA. The sample data list some 300,000 clones, and 85% to 90% of these were observed just once. Roughly 2.8% of the sample goes to the ten largest clones.

The chain links TRBV5-1 with TRBJ2-5, with the D gene not clear enough to name. Input material: PBMCs or T cells enriched from blood (not recorded which). This TCR was recovered from a woman aged 50 to 65 who had been exposed to COVID-19. The DNA reads as follows: TGCGCCAGCAGCTTGGCCCTCCAAGAGACCCAGTACTTC. Its amino acids are CASSLALQETQYF.